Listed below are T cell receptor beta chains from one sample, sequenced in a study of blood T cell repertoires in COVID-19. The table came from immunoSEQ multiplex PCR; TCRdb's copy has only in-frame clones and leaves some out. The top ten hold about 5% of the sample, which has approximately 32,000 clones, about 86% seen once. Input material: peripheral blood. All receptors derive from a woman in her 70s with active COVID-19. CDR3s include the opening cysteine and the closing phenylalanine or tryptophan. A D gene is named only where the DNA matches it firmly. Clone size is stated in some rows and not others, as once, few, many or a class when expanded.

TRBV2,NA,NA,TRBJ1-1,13,TGTGCCAGCAGTGAAGAGCGGGACACTGAAGCTTTCTTT,CASSEERDTEAFF
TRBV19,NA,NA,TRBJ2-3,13,TGTGCCAGTAGTATCTCCGGCACAGATACGCAGTATTTT,CASSISGTDTQYF
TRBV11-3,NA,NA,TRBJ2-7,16,TGTGCCAGCAGCTTTAGCCTCTCATCCCACTCCTACGAGCAGTACTTC,CASSFSLSSHSYEQYF
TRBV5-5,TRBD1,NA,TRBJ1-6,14,TGTGCCAGCAGCACACAGGGGTATGGGTCACCCCTCCACTTT,CASSTQGYGSPLHF
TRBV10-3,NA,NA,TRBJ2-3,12,TGTGCCATCAGTGGGCGGGGAGATACGCAGTATTTT,CAISGRGDTQYF
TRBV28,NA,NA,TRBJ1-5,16,TGTGCCAGCAGTTACGGACGGGGTTATAGCAATCAGCCCCAGCATTTT,CASSYGRGYSNQPQHF
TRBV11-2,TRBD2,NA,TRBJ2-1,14,TGTGCCAGCAGCGCGGGACTAGCCGGCGTTGAGCAGTTCTTC,CASSAGLAGVEQFF
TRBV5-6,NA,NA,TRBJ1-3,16,TGTGCCAGCAGCTTTCAAACTGGTAGCTCTGGAAACACCATATATTTT,CASSFQTGSSGNTIYF
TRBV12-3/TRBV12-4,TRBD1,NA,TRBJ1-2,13,TGTGCCAGCAGTTCCCAGGGGGTCTATGGCTACACCTTC,CASSSQGVYGYTF
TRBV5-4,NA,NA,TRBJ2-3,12,TGTGCCAGCAGGGAACGGGGAGATACGCAGTATTTT,CASRERGDTQYF
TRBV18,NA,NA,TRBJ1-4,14,TGTGCCAGCTCACCACCCACAGTAGGAGAAAAACTGTTTTTT,CASSPPTVGEKLFF
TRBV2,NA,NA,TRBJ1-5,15,TGTGCCAGCAGTGCCCAGGGACTTACCAATCAGCCCCAGCATTTT,CASSAQGLTNQPQHF
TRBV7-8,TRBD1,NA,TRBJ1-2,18,TGTGCCAGCAGCTTAGTGGGGGACAGGGGGGCAAGAGACTATGGCTACACCTTC,CASSLVGDRGARDYGYTF
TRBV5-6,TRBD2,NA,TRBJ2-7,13,TGTGCCAGCAGCCCGAGCGGGGCCTACGAGCAGTACTTC,CASSPSGAYEQYF
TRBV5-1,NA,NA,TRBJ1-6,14,TGCGCCAGCAGCTTTAAGGGAGGCGATTCACCCCTCCACTTT,CASSFKGGDSPLHF
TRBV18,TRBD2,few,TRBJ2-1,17,TGTGCCAGCTCACAGAATAGCGGGGGGGCCTCCTACAATGAGCAGTTCTTC,CASSQNSGGASYNEQFF
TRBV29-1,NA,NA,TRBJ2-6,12,TGCAGCGCCCTGTCTGGGGCCAACGTCCTGACTTTC,CSALSGANVLTF
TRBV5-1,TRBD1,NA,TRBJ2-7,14,TGCGCCAGCAGCGCCACCGGGACAGGGGTCGAGCAGTACTTC,CASSATGTGVEQYF
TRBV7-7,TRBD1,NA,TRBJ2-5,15,TGTGCCAGCAGCCTGGGGACAGTCGAGGGGGAGACCCAGTACTTC,CASSLGTVEGETQYF
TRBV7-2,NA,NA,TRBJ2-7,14,TGTGCCAGCAGCTTAGGGGCAGGAGGGGACGAGCAGTACTTC,CASSLGAGGDEQYF
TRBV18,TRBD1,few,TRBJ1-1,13,TGTGCCAGCTCACGGGACAGGCCCATTGAAGCTTTCTTT,CASSRDRPIEAFF
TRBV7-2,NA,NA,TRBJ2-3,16,TGTGCCAGCAGCCAAGGACTCCAGGCTAGCACAGATACGCAGTATTTT,CASSQGLQASTDTQYF
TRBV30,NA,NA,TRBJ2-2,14,TGTGCCTGGGGTCCTACAGGGTATGGCGGGGAGCTGTTTTTT,CAWGPTGYGGELFF
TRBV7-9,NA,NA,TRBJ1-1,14,TGTGCCAGCAGCTTATGGCTCGGGGACACTGAAGCTTTCTTT,CASSLWLGDTEAFF
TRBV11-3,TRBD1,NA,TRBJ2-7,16,TGTGCCAGCAGCTTGGTCCCGGACAGGCCGACCTACGAGCAGTACTTC,CASSLVPDRPTYEQYF
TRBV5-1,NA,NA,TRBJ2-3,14,TGCGCCAGCAGTGAAGGGGTAGGGACAGATACGCAGTATTTT,CASSEGVGTDTQYF
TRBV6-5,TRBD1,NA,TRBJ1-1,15,TGTGCCAGCAGCCGAGGGGACAGGGGTTTCACTGAAGCTTTCTTT,CASSRGDRGFTEAFF
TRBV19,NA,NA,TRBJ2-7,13,TGTGCCAGTAGTAATCCCACCGGCTACGAGCAGTACTTC,CASSNPTGYEQYF
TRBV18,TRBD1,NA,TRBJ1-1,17,TGTGCCAGCTCACCACCGACAGGGGGCTCCATGAACACTGAAGCTTTCTTT,CASSPPTGGSMNTEAFF
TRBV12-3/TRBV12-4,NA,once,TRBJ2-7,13,TGTGCCAGCAGCCCACCGGACAGCTACGAGCAGTACTTC,CASSPPDSYEQYF
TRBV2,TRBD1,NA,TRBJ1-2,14,TGTGCCAGCACTTTTGACAGGGGTCTTTATGGCTACACCTTC,CASTFDRGLYGYTF